A selection of T cell receptor beta chains follows, all from one sample in a study of cytomegalovirus exposure and HLA in healthy donors. Sequencing was performed with immunoSEQ multiplex PCR; in TCRdb, only in-frame clones are kept and a portion is missing. The sample totals roughly 100,000 clones. The sample taken for sequencing was PBMCs. The receptor set was obtained from a man in his forties in good health and CMV-seronegative. Each CDR3 is given with its conserved first and last residue.

v_call: TRBV30; j_call: TRBJ2-3; cdr3_aa: CAWSGETSADTQYF
v_call: TRBV6-5; j_call: TRBJ1-2; cdr3_aa: CASSLTGKPDYGYTF
v_call: TRBV5-1; j_call: TRBJ2-3; cdr3_aa: CASRPGVVTDTQYF
v_call: TRBV25-1; j_call: TRBJ2-7; cdr3_aa: CASSVRTDSEQYF
v_call: TRBV6-6; j_call: TRBJ1-5; cdr3_aa: CASTTEVSNQPQHF
v_call: TRBV10-1; j_call: TRBJ2-3; cdr3_aa: CASSEDRGTDTQYF
v_call: TRBV6-5; j_call: TRBJ1-1; cdr3_aa: CASNRGGNTEAFF
v_call: TRBV6-5; j_call: TRBJ1-5; cdr3_aa: CASSLHRYSNQPQHF
v_call: TRBV5-1; j_call: TRBJ2-2; cdr3_aa: CASSLGTGTNTGELFF
v_call: TRBV13; j_call: TRBJ1-6; cdr3_aa: CASSLDRGSVNSPLHF
v_call: TRBV6-1; j_call: TRBJ2-7; cdr3_aa: CASKLGTGSEQYF
v_call: TRBV10-3; j_call: TRBJ2-7; cdr3_aa: CAISELEGAEQYF
v_call: TRBV5-1; j_call: TRBJ2-6; cdr3_aa: CASSLRTSAGANVLTF
v_call: TRBV4-1; j_call: TRBJ2-2; cdr3_aa: CASSQDPSAGAGELFF
v_call: TRBV4-3; j_call: TRBJ2-1; cdr3_aa: CASSQLIDRGTYNEQFF
v_call: TRBV5-1; j_call: TRBJ2-1; cdr3_aa: CASSLQTGNNNEQFF
v_call: TRBV4-2; j_call: -; cdr3_aa: CASSQDQQGVPYEQYF
v_call: TRBV5-1; j_call: TRBJ1-1; cdr3_aa: CASRRGRDTEAFF
v_call: TRBV15; j_call: -; cdr3_aa: CATSREASGLTYEQYF
v_call: TRBV7-8; j_call: TRBJ2-7; cdr3_aa: CASSPLSGTSSYEQYF
v_call: TRBV7-2; j_call: TRBJ2-7; cdr3_aa: CASSSRAESSYEQYF
v_call: TRBV6-5; j_call: TRBJ1-1; cdr3_aa: CASSVRGDTEAFF
v_call: TRBV19; j_call: TRBJ2-3; cdr3_aa: CASSSGGRVITQYF
v_call: TRBV4-3; j_call: TRBJ2-7; cdr3_aa: CASSQGLATYEQYF
v_call: TRBV2; j_call: TRBJ1-4; cdr3_aa: CASGPGQGFLTNEKLFF
v_call: TRBV6-5; j_call: TRBJ2-6; cdr3_aa: CASSYTRDANVLTF
v_call: TRBV6-1; j_call: TRBJ2-2; cdr3_aa: CASSLTSMVGGELFF
v_call: TRBV28; j_call: TRBJ1-5; cdr3_aa: CASKTATLIRNQPQHF
v_call: TRBV29-1; j_call: TRBJ1-1; cdr3_aa: CSSRQGTEAFF
v_call: TRBV7-9; j_call: TRBJ2-1; cdr3_aa: CASSRAPEGWTSGHEQFF
v_call: TRBV7-2; j_call: TRBJ2-7; cdr3_aa: CASSLTSGVSYEQYF
v_call: TRBV7-4; j_call: TRBJ2-7; cdr3_aa: CASRPFRLAGLSSYEQYF
v_call: TRBV7-9; j_call: TRBJ2-4; cdr3_aa: CASSLGAGFDKNIQYF
v_call: TRBV13; j_call: TRBJ2-3; cdr3_aa: CASSTPSGGWGGGDTQYF
v_call: TRBV18; j_call: TRBJ2-1; cdr3_aa: CASSPSRGNEQFF
v_call: TRBV5-8; j_call: TRBJ2-7; cdr3_aa: CASSLRHTSYEQYF
v_call: TRBV5-1; j_call: TRBJ1-2; cdr3_aa: CASMEGPTYGYTF
v_call: TRBV7-8; j_call: TRBJ2-2; cdr3_aa: CASSPQEANTGELFF
v_call: TRBV5-1; j_call: TRBJ2-7; cdr3_aa: CASSLRRVGYEQYF
v_call: TRBV28; j_call: TRBJ2-7; cdr3_aa: CASSLETPTYEQYF
v_call: TRBV7-9; j_call: TRBJ2-2; cdr3_aa: CASSPWTGIDGELFF
v_call: TRBV19; j_call: TRBJ2-7; cdr3_aa: CASSIVGEVYEQYF
v_call: TRBV4-3; j_call: TRBJ1-6; cdr3_aa: CASSQVNQRASPLHF
v_call: TRBV13; j_call: TRBJ1-1; cdr3_aa: CASSASNTEAFF